A selection of T cell receptor beta chains follows, all from one sample in a study of response to subunit inactivated influenza vaccine. From the RT-PCR reads, TCRdb called clonotypes with MiXCR, one entry per CDR3 protein. The sample holds about 520,000 distinct CDR3 sequences; roughly 23% are singletons and the top ten take under 2.5%. The sequenced sample was CD4+ T cells sorted from PBMCs, obtained roughly 5 days after vaccination. These receptors were obtained from a man in his fifties who received an inactivated influenza vaccine. CDR3s include the opening cysteine and the closing phenylalanine or tryptophan. The order of the fields is J gene, V gene, D gene, clone size, CDR3 DNA, CDR3 protein. The D gene is left open where the match is weak. Not every row has a clone size; where given, it reads once, few, many or a size class.

TRBJ2-3 | TRBV7-2 | - | - | TGTGCCAGCAGCTCTCTCGGAGCCGTCACAGATACGCAGTATTTT | CASSSLGAVTDTQYF
TRBJ2-3 | TRBV7-3 | - | - | TGTGCCAGCAGCTTAACGTACCGGGGTAGGGAGAGCGATACGCAGTATTTT | CASSLTYRGRESDTQYF
TRBJ2-5 | TRBV20-1 | TRBD1 | - | TGCAGTGCTAGGTCAACAGGGGGCTCTGAGACCCAGTACTTC | CSARSTGGSETQYF
TRBJ2-5 | TRBV15 | - | - | TGTGCCACCAGCAGAGGGGGCGGGAAAGAGACCCAGTACTTC | CATSRGGGKETQYF
TRBJ2-1 | TRBV6-5 | TRBD1 | - | TGTGCCAGCAGTTACTCAGGCGGGCAGGGGGCGAATGAGCAGTTCTTC | CASSYSGGQGANEQFF
TRBJ1-4 | TRBV15 | - | once | TGTGCCACCAGCAGAGATCGGGTGCAGGTGGAAAAACTGTTTTTT | CATSRDRVQVEKLFF
TRBJ1-2 | TRBV5-1 | - | few | TGCGCCAGCAGCTCGGCGGGATCTAACTATGGCTACACCTTC | CASSSAGSNYGYTF
TRBJ2-3 | TRBV6-5 | - | few | TGTGCCAGCAGTTACTCGAACCGGGTTTCAGATACGCAGTATTTT | CASSYSNRVSDTQYF
TRBJ2-6 | TRBV12-3/TRBV12-4 | - | - | TGTGCCAGCAGTTTTTTGAGCTCTGGGGCCAACGTCCTGACTTTC | CASSFLSSGANVLTF
TRBJ2-5 | TRBV5-1 | TRBD2 | few | TGCGCCAGCAGCCCGCGGGGGGGTCGCCAAGAGACCCAGTACTTC | CASSPRGGRQETQYF
TRBJ2-7 | TRBV29-1 | TRBD1 | - | TGCAGCGTCGCCGGGACAGACTACGAGCAGTACTTC | CSVAGTDYEQYF
TRBJ2-5 | TRBV5-1 | TRBD2 | few | TGCGCCAGCAGGGGGAGACTAGCGGGAGGAGAGACCCAGTACTTC | CASRGRLAGGETQYF
TRBJ1-2 | TRBV12-3/TRBV12-4 | TRBD1 | - | TGTGCCAGCATCCCCGACAGGGGAGTAAAAGGCTACACCTTC | CASIPDRGVKGYTF
TRBJ1-2 | TRBV29-1 | - | few | TGCAGCGTTGTATACCCTCAGGGAAACCGAATGTCCTATGGCTACACCTTC | CSVVYPQGNRMSYGYTF
TRBJ2-5 | TRBV7-9 | - | few | TGTGCCAGCAGCTCTAACCAGGGTTTGACCCAGTACTTC | CASSSNQGLTQYF
TRBJ2-4 | TRBV11-2 | TRBD2 | - | TGTGCCAGCAGCCTCCCCCTAGCGGGAATAGTCGCTCTAGCCAAAAACATTCAGTACTTC | CASSLPLAGIVALAKNIQYF
TRBJ1-2 | TRBV10-3 | - | - | TGTGCCATCACTAGCAGGGGTGACTATGGCTACACCTTC | CAITSRGDYGYTF
TRBJ2-4 | TRBV7-9 | - | - | TGTGCCAGCAGCTTAACAGGCACCGTAAACATTCAGTACTTC | CASSLTGTVNIQYF
TRBJ2-2 | TRBV5-1 | TRBD2 | - | TGCGCCAGCAGCTTGACAAGAGGGACTACCTTATCGGGGGAGCTGTTTTTT | CASSLTRGTTLSGELFF